The 24 T cell receptor beta chains below were found in one sample sequenced in a study of T cell responses to AZD1222 COVID-19 vaccine. Sequenced by immunoSEQ multiplex PCR; TCRdb stores in-frame clones only, minus some. The table includes 80,000 to 90,000 clones, about 92% detected once. Sequenced here: peripheral blood, sampled on day 0 of AZD1222 vaccination. These receptors originate from an adult in good health.

J is TRBJ2-7 and V is TRBV6-5; a possible D gene is TRBD2 (6 bases). The V gene's germline CDR1 is MNHEY and CDR2 SVGAGI. The CDR3 runs 14 residues. Deletions cut 5 bases from V and 5 bases from J, with 16 bases between. As DNA, the CDR3 is TGTGCCAGCAGTCGAGGGGAGGCCAGCGACGAGCAGTACTTC. Its protein is CASSRGEASDEQYF.

The CDR3 DNA reads as TGTGCCTCGGGACCCCTTTACAATGAGCAGTTCTTC. Translated: CASGPLYNEQFF. The J gene is TRBJ2-1, the V gene TRBV9; D possibly matches TRBD1 or TRBD2 (5 bases each). V shed 10 bases and J shed 4 bases, with 12 bases lying between them. The CDR3 has 12 amino acids. Germline values: CDR1 SGDLS, CDR2 YYNGEE.

V is TRBV6-5 and J is TRBJ2-1; D assignment may be TRBD1 or TRBD2 (5 bases each). The ends were cut back, 4 bases at V and 8 bases at J, with 21 bases in the middle. This CDR3 is built from 16 residues. Germline CDR1 MNHEY, CDR2 SVGAGI. CDR3 nucleotides: TGTGCCAGCAGTTCAAGGACGGGACCCGCTATCTATGAGCAGTTCTTC. Protein sequence: CASSSRTGPAIYEQFF.

J is TRBJ2-1 and V is TRBV7-9; 8 bases are a match to TRBD2. Germline CDR1 SEHNR, CDR2 FQNEAQ (reference sequence). After removal of 5 bases from V and 5 bases from J, the junction contained 8 bases not matched to a gene. This CDR3 region has 15 residues. This CDR3 reads CASSLPAGAHNEQFF. The CDR3 bases are TGTGCCAGCAGCCTCCCAGCGGGAGCCCACAATGAGCAGTTCTTC.

This clone showed up just a few times. The chain has TRBV15 and TRBJ1-4; D remains unclear. The CDR3 extends over 18 amino acids. CDR1 and CDR2 (germline): LNHNV, YYDKDF (reference sequence). Between the trimmed V and J ends, which lost 1 base and 7 bases, there was a span of 22 bases. The CDR3 DNA is TGTGCCACCAGCAGAGGTCTCAGTGGAGGTATTCGGGCTGAAAAACTGTTTTTT. Amino acid sequence: CATSRGLSGGIRAEKLFF.

This clone has a single count. The J gene is TRBJ2-7, the V gene TRBV7-2; perhaps TRBD1 as D (5 bases). The CDR3 has 14 amino acids. The germline gives CDR1 SGHTA, CDR2 FQGNSA. Between the trimmed V and J ends, which lost 1 base and 4 bases, there was a span of 11 bases. The CDR3 reads CASSLGQGWYEQYF. DNA of the CDR3: TGTGCCAGCAGCTTAGGCCAGGGTTGGTACGAGCAGTACTTC.

The CDR3 DNA reads TGTGCCAGCAGCCTCTCCACGAGAGAGACCCAGTACTTC. Residues: CASSLSTRETQYF. The chain has TRBV9 and TRBJ2-5, with D uncertain. Germline CDR1 SGDLS, CDR2 YYNGEE. The CDR3 length is 13 residues. V lost 4 bases to trimming and J lost 4 bases, with 11 bases between them.

The V and J genes are TRBV28 and TRBJ1-6, with D possibly being TRBD1 (5 bases). CDR1 is MDHEN and CDR2 is SYDVKM in the germline V gene. V was cut by 5 bases and J by 14 bases, with 22 bases left in between. CDR3 size: 15 residues. The chain's CDR3 is CASSDGGDGMGTLHF. The DNA for the CDR3 is TGTGCCAGCAGTGATGGAGGGGATGGAATGGGGACCCTCCACTTT.

In DNA form, the CDR3 reads TGTGCCAGCAGCCAGCAACGGACTAGCGGCTATAACAATGAGCAGTTCTTC. Translating gives CASSQQRTSGYNNEQFF. The chain couples TRBV3-1 (or the pseudogene TRBV3-2) to TRBJ2-1; 10 bases align to TRBD2. CDR1 is LGHDT, CDR2 YNNKEL, per germline (reference sequence). The CDR3 contains 17 residues. V shed 3 bases and J 5 bases; nucleotides not matched to a gene: 10.

V usage is TRBV27 and J usage is TRBJ2-2, with 13 bases matching TRBD2. V lost 5 bases and J lost 4; bases outside the gene matches: 4. The germline gives CDR1 MNHEY, CDR2 SMNVEV (reference sequence). The CDR3 consists of 16 residues. CDR3 region: CASSGRTSGSTGELFF. The CDR3 nucleotides are TGTGCCAGCAGTGGGCGGACTAGCGGGAGCACCGGGGAGCTGTTTTTT.

CDR3: CASSPTGGTEAFF. The CDR3 DNA follows: TGTGCCAGCAGCCCGACAGGGGGCACTGAAGCTTTCTTT. The chain carries TRBV7-2 and TRBJ1-1, with TRBD1 matching over 9 bases. CDR1 and CDR2 from the germline V gene are SGHTA and FQGNSA. Losses at the gene ends were 5 bases for V and 4 bases for J; bases not matched to a gene: 2. CDR3 length: 13 amino acids.

The rearrangement joins TRBV18 to TRBJ2-5, with no clear D. CDR1 and CDR2 from the germline V gene are KGHSH and LQKENI. This CDR3 is 11 amino acids long. Trimming took off 2 bases at V and 6 bases at J, with 4 bases between the two ends. The CDR3 protein is CASSPGQTQYF. CDR3 nucleotide sequence: TGTGCCAGCTCACCAGGGCAGACCCAGTACTTC.

The chain is built from TRBV6-1 and TRBJ2-4; D assignment may be TRBD1 or TRBD2 (6 bases each). Looked up from germline, CDR1 is MNHNS and CDR2 is SASEGT. V shed 2 bases and J shed 0 bases, with 17 bases lying between them. This CDR3 has 18 residues. For the CDR3, the DNA is TGTGCCAGCAGTGAATGGGGGCCGGAGGGAGTAGCCAAAAACATTCAGTACTTC. It specifies CASSEWGPEGVAKNIQYF.

V is TRBV7-8 and J is TRBJ1-6, with D hard to call. V was clipped by 8 bases and J by 7 bases, with 21 bases between them. CDR3 length: 16 residues. Germline V gives CDR1 SGHVS, CDR2 FQNEAQ. The CDR3 region is CASRLGLSALNSPLHF. The CDR3 DNA sequence: TGTGCCAGCCGGCTCGGCCTCTCTGCTTTGAATTCACCCCTCCACTTT.

The chain joins TRBV28 to TRBJ1-5; TRBD1 is a possible D gene (5 bases). V lost 2 bases to trimming and J lost 9 bases, with 11 bases between them. Germline-derived CDR1 and CDR2 are MDHEN and SYDVKM. The CDR3 is made up of 13 amino acids. The CDR3 DNA reads TGTGCCAGCAGTTTACAGGGAGTGGGGCCCCAGCATTTT. Its translation: CASSLQGVGPQHF.

This clone was seen only once. V and J are TRBV28 and TRBJ1-5; D gene unclear. This CDR3 comprises 12 residues. CDR1 is MDHEN, CDR2 SYDVKM, per germline. Trimming left V 5 bases short and J 7 bases short, with 9 bases between. Written as DNA, the CDR3 is TGTGCCAGCAGTACTACAGCCCAGCCCCAGCATTTT. Translation gives CASSTTAQPQHF. Full variable domain (outside the CDR3, taken from reference TRBV28 and TRBJ1-5): DVKVTQSSRYLVKRTGEKVFLECVQDMDHENMFWYRQDPGLGLRLIYFSYDVKMKEKGDIPEGYSVSREKKERFSLILESASTNQTSMYLCASSTTAQPQHFGDGTRLSIL.

The genes are TRBV7-5 and TRBJ2-7; TRBD1, as called in the table, went unchecked against the DNA. TRBV7-5 is labeled a pseudogene. The CDR3 length is 15 residues. This CDR3 is CVRSLRDRGFYEQYF. The CDR3 coding sequence is TGTGTCAGAAGCTTAAGGGACAGGGGCTTCTACGAGCAGTACTTC.

This clone showed up just once. The chain employs TRBV4-3 and TRBJ2-7; D uncertain. Germline V CDR1 and CDR2: LGHNA, YSLEER. Trimming stripped 1 base from V and 0 bases from J, with 10 bases between. This CDR3 region has 15 residues. This chain's CDR3 is CASSQALGDSYEQYF. CDR3 nucleotide sequence: TGCGCCAGCAGCCAAGCCCTCGGCGACTCCTACGAGCAGTACTTC.

The V call is TRBV20-1, the J call TRBJ2-7, with no clear D. Trimming removed 5 bases from V and 0 bases from J, with 5 bases in between. Germline lookup yields CDR1 DFQATT and CDR2 SNEGSKA (reference sequence). This CDR3 region has 11 residues. Here the CDR3 DNA reads TGCAGTGCTGCACTCTCCTACGAGCAGTACTTC. Residues: CSAALSYEQYF.

V gene TRBV5-4 combines with J gene TRBJ2-7; 11 bases agree with TRBD2. Germline V gene sequence: CDR1 SGHNT, CDR2 YYREEE (reference sequence). V shed 4 bases and J 4 bases; nucleotides not matched to a gene: 7. The CDR3 has 15 amino acids. The CDR3 sequence: CASSRTTSGSYEQYF. CDR3 nucleotides: TGTGCCAGCAGCCGGACAACTAGCGGGAGTTACGAGCAGTACTTC.

This chain joins TRBV7-8 and TRBJ1-2; 8 nucleotides line up with TRBD1. J was trimmed by 1 base and V by 0 bases; bases with no gene match: 1. The CDR3 totals 15 residues. Germline CDR1 SGHVS, CDR2 FQNEAQ. The CDR3 DNA reads as TGTGCCAGCAGCTTAGCGGGACAGGTTAACTATGGCTACACCTTC. This codes for CASSLAGQVNYGYTF.

The chain links TRBV14 to TRBJ1-6; D possibly corresponds to TRBD1 (6 bases). V shed 3 bases and J shed 3 bases, with 9 bases lying between them. CDR3 length: 15 residues. The germline gives CDR1 SGHDN, CDR2 FVKESK. The CDR3 nucleotides are TGTGCCAGCAGCCAGTTGACAGGCTATAATTCACCCCTCCACTTT. Residues: CASSQLTGYNSPLHF.

The chain carries TRBV5-6 and TRBJ2-7, with D possibly matching TRBD2 (5 bases). The germline gives CDR1 SGHDT, CDR2 YYEEEE. The CDR3 is 16 residues long. The ends were cut back, 1 base at V and 3 bases at J, with 17 bases in the middle. Here the CDR3 reads CASSLYTYGLIYEQYF. The CDR3 DNA is TGTGCCAGCAGCTTGTATACCTACGGACTCATCTACGAGCAGTACTTC.

The chain combines TRBV7-6 with TRBJ1-2; D is perhaps TRBD1 (5 bases). This CDR3 has 17 amino acids. V dropped 0 bases and J dropped 2 bases, with 16 bases sitting between them. Germline-derived CDR1 and CDR2 are SGHVS and FNYEAQ. The DNA of the CDR3 is TGTGCCAGCAGCTTAGCGGCGGGGCTGGCAGTAAACTATGGCTACACCTTC. This encodes CASSLAAGLAVNYGYTF.